In its sample, the clone carrying this T cell receptor (beta chain) was seen a few times. Its antigen is currently unknown. The data belong to a study of identical twins. This CDR3 is built from 15 residues. Trimming shortened V by 0 bases and J by 5 bases, and 15 bases separated the two germline ends. Germline V gene lookup returns CDR1 SGHRS and CDR2 YFSETQ. Study results and caveats: An excess of low generation probability was shown by twin-shared out-of-frame alpha sequences. Insertions were fewer in abundant cord blood beta clonotypes, whereas memory repertoires showed none of this pattern.

Unique molecular identifiers were in the cDNA, with template-switch universal primer binding. Via MiXCR, TCRdb re-called the 5' RACE reads, giving one row per CDR3 protein. In the table there are around 370,000 distinct CDR3 sequences, 8.5% to 10% of which are singletons. The V gene is TRBV5-1, the J gene TRBJ2-7; D call uncertain. Material for sequencing was naive T cells sorted from blood. The receptor's source is a woman in her fifties or sixties in good health. In DNA, the CDR3 is TGCGCCAGCAGCTTGGCCGGGTACTCGATGAACGAGCAGTACTTC. Protein sequence: CASSLAGYSMNEQYF.